These 3 T cell receptor beta chains originate from one sample sequenced in a study of response to subunit inactivated influenza vaccine. TCRdb reanalysed the RT-PCR reads using MiXCR and keeps one entry per CDR3 protein. Of a few hundred thousand distinct CDR3 sequences in the sample, 20% to 25% are singletons; the top ten hold roughly 10%. The starting material was PBMCs from blood, obtained approximately 22 months after vaccination. All receptors derive from a man between 50 and 69 years old who received an inactivated influenza vaccine.

This clonotype was observed a handful of times. The chain couples TRBV10-3 to TRBJ2-5; TRBD1 is a possible D gene (5 bases). There are 13 residues in the CDR3. V was shortened by 6 bases and J by 4 bases, with 12 bases between the two germline ends. Germline V CDR1 and CDR2: ENHRY, SYGVKD. CDR3 protein: CAISGPGPETQYF. The CDR3 DNA sequence: TGTGCCATCAGCGGCCCAGGGCCAGAGACCCAGTACTTC.

The sample holds many counts of this clonotype. The V call is TRBV4-3, the J call TRBJ1-5; maybe TRBD1 (5 bases). V was cut by 1 base and J by 3 bases, with 7 bases left in between. There are 14 residues in the CDR3. Germline CDR1 is LGHNA and CDR2 is YSLEER. The CDR3 spells CASSQGGYNQPQHF. CDR3 bases: TGCGCCAGCAGCCAAGGGGGGTACAATCAGCCCCAGCATTTT.

This rearrangement joins TRBV12-3 or TRBV12-4 to TRBJ2-7; TRBD1 is a possible D gene (6 bases). Trimming shortened V by 5 bases and J by 1 base, and 15 bases separated the two germline ends. The CDR3 is 15 residues long. CDR3 amino acids: CASSLTGDISYEQYF. The CDR3 nucleotides read TGTGCCAGCAGTCTCACCGGGGACATTTCCTACGAGCAGTACTTC.